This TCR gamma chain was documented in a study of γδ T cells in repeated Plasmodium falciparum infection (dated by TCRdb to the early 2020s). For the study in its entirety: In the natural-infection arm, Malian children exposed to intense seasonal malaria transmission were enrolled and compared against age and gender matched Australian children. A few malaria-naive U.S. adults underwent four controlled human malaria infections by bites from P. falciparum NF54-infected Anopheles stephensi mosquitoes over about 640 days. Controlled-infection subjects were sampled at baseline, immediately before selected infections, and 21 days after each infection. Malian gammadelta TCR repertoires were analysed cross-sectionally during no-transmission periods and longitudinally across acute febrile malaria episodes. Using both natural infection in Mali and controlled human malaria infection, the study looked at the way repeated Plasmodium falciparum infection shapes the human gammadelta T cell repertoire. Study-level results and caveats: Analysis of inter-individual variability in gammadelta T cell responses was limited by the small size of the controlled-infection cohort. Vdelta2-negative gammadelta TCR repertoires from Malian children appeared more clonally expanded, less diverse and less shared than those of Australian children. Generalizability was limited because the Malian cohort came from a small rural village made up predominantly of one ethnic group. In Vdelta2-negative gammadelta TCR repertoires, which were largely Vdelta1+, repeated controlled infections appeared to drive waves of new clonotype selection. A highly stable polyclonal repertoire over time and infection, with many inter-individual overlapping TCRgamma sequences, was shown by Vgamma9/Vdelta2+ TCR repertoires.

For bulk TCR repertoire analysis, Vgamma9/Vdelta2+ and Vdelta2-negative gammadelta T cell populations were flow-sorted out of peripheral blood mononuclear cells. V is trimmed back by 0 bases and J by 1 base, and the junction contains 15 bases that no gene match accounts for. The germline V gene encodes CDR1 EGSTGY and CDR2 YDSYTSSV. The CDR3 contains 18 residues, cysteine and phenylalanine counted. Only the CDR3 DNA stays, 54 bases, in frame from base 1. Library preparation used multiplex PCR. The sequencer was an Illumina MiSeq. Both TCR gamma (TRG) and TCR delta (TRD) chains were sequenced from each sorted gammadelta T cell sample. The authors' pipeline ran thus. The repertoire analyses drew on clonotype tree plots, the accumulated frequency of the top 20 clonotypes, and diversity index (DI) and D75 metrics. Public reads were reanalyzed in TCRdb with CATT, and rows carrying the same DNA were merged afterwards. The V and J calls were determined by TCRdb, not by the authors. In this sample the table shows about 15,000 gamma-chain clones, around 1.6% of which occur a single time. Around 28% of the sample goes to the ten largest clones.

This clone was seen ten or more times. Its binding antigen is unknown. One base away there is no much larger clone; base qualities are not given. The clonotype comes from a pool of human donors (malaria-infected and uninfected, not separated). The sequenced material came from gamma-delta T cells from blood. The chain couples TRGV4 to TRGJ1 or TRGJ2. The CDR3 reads CATWDGPTNRLNYYKKLF. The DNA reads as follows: TGTGCCACCTGGGATGGGCCGACAAATCGTTTAAATTATTATAAGAAACTCTTT.